This entry lists 28 T cell receptor beta chains sequenced from one sample in a study of beta chain features in type 1 diabetes. Findings and caveats of the study: Significant though moderate, a shortening of TCRB CDR3s appeared in all four CD4+ subsets of Type 1 diabetes patients.

Expressed TCRB transcripts were sequenced because the entire RNA isolate underwent reverse transcription. Libraries were prepared by immunoSEQ multiplex PCR; TCRdb keeps only in-frame clonotypes and omits some of them. Of a few hundred thousand clones listed, roughly 14% were seen once; the top ten hold about 0.016%. Their antigen targets remain unknown. Sequencing was done on a sample of naive CD4+ T cells from blood. These receptors were collected from a woman aged 18-29 years with type 1 diabetes.

This clone was detected a few times. This chain connects TRBV13 to TRBJ2-1; TRBD2 might be the D (7 bases). The V gene's germline CDR1 is PRHDT and CDR2 FYEKMQ (reference sequence). This CDR3 region has 15 residues. Deletions cut 5 bases from V and 12 bases from J, with 23 bases between. This CDR3 reads CASSRRGIGGGLQFF. The CDR3 DNA reads as TGTGCCAGCAGCCGGAGGGGGATTGGGGGGGGGCTGCAGTTCTTC.

This clone was seen a handful of times. The V gene is TRBV10-3, the J gene TRBJ2-1, with TRBD1 identical over 8 bases. The length of the CDR3 is 12 residues. CDR1 and CDR2 from the germline V gene are ENHRY and SYGVKD. The ends lost 7 bases at V and 8 bases at J; junction bases unmatched: 4. This CDR3 reads CAINGQGDEQFF. Written as DNA, the CDR3 is TGTGCCATCAATGGACAGGGTGATGAGCAGTTCTTC.

The chain joins TRBV7-2 to TRBJ1-4; a weak D match, TRBD1 (5 bases). This CDR3 comprises 15 residues. Germline CDR1 reads SGHTA; CDR2 reads FQGNSA. Trimming pared 6 bases from V and 5 bases from J, leaving 16 bases between. CDR3 nucleotides: TGTGCCAGCAGTGCAAACAGGATTAACAATGAAAAACTGTTTTTT. This translates into CASSANRINNEKLFF.

This clone appeared a few times. This chain connects TRBV6-6 to TRBJ2-7; D possibly corresponds to TRBD1 (6 bases). The CDR3 contains 14 residues. Trimming stripped 0 bases from V and 7 bases from J, with 13 bases between. The V gene's germline CDR1 is MNHNY and CDR2 SVGAGI (reference sequence). The DNA of the CDR3 is TGTGCCAGCAGTTACTCCACGGGACAACCAGAGCAGTACTTC. Protein sequence: CASSYSTGQPEQYF.

This sequence joins TRBV2 and TRBJ1-2; TRBD1 matches at 11 bases. CDR1 and CDR2 (germline): SNHLY, FYNNEI. The CDR3 sequence is 13 residues long. V dropped 9 bases and J dropped 4; count of bases not matched to a gene: 4. CDR3 protein: CASLGTGGYGYTF. The DNA for the CDR3 is TGTGCCAGTCTTGGGACAGGGGGCTATGGCTACACCTTC. Drawing the rest from reference TRBV2 and TRBJ1-2, the complete variable domain is EPEVTQTPSHQVTQMGQEVILRCVPISNHLYFYWYRQILGQKVEFLVSFYNNEISEKSEIFDDQFSVERPDGSNFTLKIRSTKLEDSAMYFCASLGTGGYGYTFGSGTRLTVV.

This chain links TRBV4-1 with TRBJ2-7, with 10 bases aligning to TRBD2. J was trimmed by 4 bases and V by 0 bases; bases with no gene match: 3. The germline V gene encodes CDR1 MGHRA and CDR2 YSYEKL. The CDR3 loop spans 15 amino acids. CDR3: CASSQEGAGGYEQYF. The CDR3 bases are TGCGCCAGCAGCCAAGAAGGAGCGGGAGGGTACGAGCAGTACTTC.

V and J are TRBV6-1 and TRBJ2-7; 15 bases line up with TRBD2. The CDR3 has 15 residues. Germline lookup yields CDR1 MNHNS and CDR2 SASEGT. V lost 7 bases, J lost 12 bases, and 13 bases stayed unmatched. In DNA, the CDR3 is TGTGCCAGCACCGGACTGGGACTAGCGGGAGGAAATCTGTACGTC. Protein: CASTGLGLAGGNLYV.

Only a few counts were recorded for this clone. The rearrangement joins TRBV25-1 to TRBJ1-1, with 8 bases aligning to TRBD1. CDR1 MGHDK and CDR2 SYGVNS come from the germline V gene. CDR3 length: 14 amino acids. V was pared by 6 bases and J by 2 bases, with 5 bases of the junction left unmatched. CDR3 residues: CASRDREGNTEAFF. DNA for the CDR3: TGTGCCAGCAGGGACAGGGAGGGCAACACTGAAGCTTTCTTT.

In its sample, this clone was seen a few times. The rearrangement links TRBV28 to TRBJ2-7; 11 positions agree with TRBD1. The CDR3 consists of 14 residues. The germline gives CDR1 MDHEN, CDR2 SYDVKM. Germline trimming cut 4 bases from V and 4 bases from J; bases unmatched to any gene: 3. The CDR3 DNA is TGTGCCAGCAGTTCGGGACAGGGGGAATACGAGCAGTACTTC. It translates to CASSSGQGEYEQYF.

The CDR3 DNA is TGTGCCAGCTCACCACGGCGGGATACCTACGAGCAGTACGTC. Its protein is CASSPRRDTYEQYV. The chain joins TRBV18 to TRBJ2-7, with D possibly being TRBD2 (6 bases). V dropped 1 base and J dropped 2 bases, with 9 bases sitting between them. Germline V gene sequence: CDR1 KGHSH, CDR2 LQKENI. The CDR3 is 14 residues long.

The J gene is TRBJ2-5, the V gene TRBV9; the D gene is possibly TRBD1 (6 bases). Germline CDR1 and CDR2: SGDLS and YYNGEE. V was cut by 3 bases and J by 6 bases, with 12 bases left in between. There are 13 residues in the CDR3. CDR3 nucleotides: TGTGCCAGCAGCGAGGGGGTGGGGAAGACCCAGTACTTC. This translates into CASSEGVGKTQYF. The full variable domain, with the rest looked up from reference TRBV9 and TRBJ2-5, is DSGVTQTPKHLITATGQRVTLRCSPRSGDLSVYWYQQSLDQGLQFLIQYYNGEERAKGNILERFSAQQFPDLHSELNLSSLELGDSALYFCASSEGVGKTQYFGPGTRLLVL.

This clone came up a few times. The V gene is TRBV28, the J gene TRBJ2-5; D is uncertain. Germline V gene lookup returns CDR1 MDHEN and CDR2 SYDVKM. The length of the CDR3 is 12 residues. V dropped 5 bases and J dropped 5 bases, with 9 bases sitting between them. The CDR3 DNA reads as TGTGCCAGCAGTCCCGGTCGGGAGACCCAGTACTTC. Encoded protein: CASSPGRETQYF.

V and J are TRBV1 and TRBJ1-2. TRBV1 is flagged as a pseudogene. This CDR3 is 14 amino acids long. The CDR3 region has the DNA TGCACCAGCAGCCAGGTCTCGCCCCCGAGGGGCTACACCTTC. Translating it yields CTSSQVSPPRGYTF.

As to this clone: This same CDR3 is encoded by further DNA sequences in the sample. This chain uses TRBV18 with TRBJ2-3; 8 nucleotides line up with TRBD1. The CDR3 covers 15 residues. Losses at the gene ends were 2 bases for V and 1 base for J; bases not matched to a gene: 2. Germline V lookup: CDR1 KGHSH, CDR2 LQKENI. CDR3 region: CASSPGQGGTDTQYF. The CDR3 DNA sequence: TGTGCCAGCTCACCAGGACAGGGAGGCACAGATACGCAGTATTTT. Variable domain in full (rest from reference TRBV18 and TRBJ2-3): NAGVMQNPRHLVRRRGQEARLRCSPMKGHSHVYWYRQLPEEGLKFMVYLQKENIIDESGMPKERFSAEFPKEGPSILRIQQVVRGDSAAYFCASSPGQGGTDTQYFGPGTRLTVL.

The V gene is TRBV9, the J gene TRBJ1-1, with D unclear. Germline loops: CDR1 SGDLS, CDR2 YYNGEE. The CDR3 contains 13 residues. Trimming stripped 0 bases from V and 3 bases from J, with 6 bases between. The CDR3 is CASSVALYTEAFF. The CDR3 nucleotides are TGTGCCAGCAGCGTAGCTTTGTACACTGAAGCTTTCTTT.

This clone was counted a few times. This chain uses TRBV18 with TRBJ2-5, with 9 bases matching TRBD1. The CDR3 has 16 amino acids. J gave up 2 bases and V 6 bases, and 10 bases lay outside the gene matches. Germline-derived CDR1 and CDR2 are KGHSH and LQKENI. CDR3 residues: CASSPGTGNEQETQYF. The CDR3 nucleotides read TGTGCCAGCTCCCCCGGGACAGGGAATGAGCAAGAGACCCAGTACTTC.

For this clone: Other DNA sequences in the sample encode the same CDR3. V is TRBV18 and J is TRBJ1-1; D is possibly TRBD1 (6 bases). The length of the CDR3 is 13 residues. Germline loops: CDR1 KGHSH, CDR2 LQKENI. V lost 6 bases, J lost 1 base, and 9 bases lay in between. CDR3 residues: CASSPTGNTEAFF. CDR3 nucleotide sequence: TGTGCCAGCTCCCCGACAGGGAACACTGAAGCTTTCTTT.

This clone has just a few counts. The chain links TRBV28 to TRBJ2-5; D may be TRBD2 (5 bases). Germline V lookup: CDR1 MDHEN, CDR2 SYDVKM. The CDR3 loop spans 12 amino acids. V lost 4 bases and J lost 9, with 12 bases in between. The CDR3 spells CASSSLDFPQYF. DNA for the CDR3: TGTGCCAGCAGTTCCCTGGACTTCCCCCAGTACTTC.

The chain employs TRBV27 and TRBJ1-2; D gene ambiguous. CDR1 is MNHEY and CDR2 is SMNVEV in the germline V gene (reference sequence). The length of the CDR3 is 14 residues. With 7 bases removed from V and 4 bases from J, the gap between germline ends came to 16 bases. The CDR3 DNA reads TGTGCCAGCAAGGCGGAAGAGGTGGGCTATGGCTACACCTTC. Amino acid sequence: CASKAEEVGYGYTF.

The V gene is TRBV6-6, the J gene TRBJ2-5, with TRBD2 as a possible D gene (6 bases). TRBJ2-7 matches the DNA end more closely, so the J call is doubtful. Germline V gene sequence: CDR1 MNHNY, CDR2 SVGAGI (reference sequence). The CDR3 length is 14 residues. CDR3 loop: CASSYNGRVVEQYF. The CDR3 nucleotides read TGTGCCAGCAGTTACAACGGGAGAGTCGTCGAGCAGTACTTC.

This clone came up a few times. V is TRBV19 and J is TRBJ2-5; weak D call: TRBD2 (5 bases). The germline V gene encodes CDR1 LNHDA and CDR2 SQIVND (reference sequence). Trimming took off 5 bases at V and 4 bases at J, with 11 bases between the two ends. The CDR3 extends over 13 amino acids. The CDR3 protein is CASSPRERETQYF. Written as DNA, the CDR3 is TGTGCCAGTAGTCCCCGGGAAAGAGAGACCCAGTACTTC.

The rearrangement links TRBV27 to TRBJ2-5; the match to TRBD2 covers 8 bases. The CDR3 contains 14 residues. Losses at the gene ends were 4 bases for V and 6 bases for J; bases not matched to a gene: 7. CDR1 is MNHEY and CDR2 is SMNVEV in the germline V gene (reference sequence). The DNA of the CDR3 is TGTGCCAGCAGTTCCGGGGGGGGGCGGAAGACCCAGTACTTC. It translates to CASSSGGGRKTQYF.

This clone came up a few times. This chain joins TRBV4-3 and TRBJ2-4, with D possibly being TRBD2 (7 bases). The CDR3 consists of 16 residues. V was clipped by 1 base and J by 0 bases, with 10 bases between them. Germline CDR1 reads LGHNA; CDR2 reads YSLEER. CDR3 residues: CASSQGGGIAKNIQYF. CDR3 nucleotides: TGCGCCAGCAGCCAAGGGGGGGGCATAGCCAAAAACATTCAGTACTTC.

This clone was picked up a small number of times. This chain uses TRBV5-1 with TRBJ2-4, with TRBD2 as a possible D gene (5 bases). This CDR3 is built from 14 residues. Germline-derived CDR1 and CDR2 are SGHRS and YFSETQ. Trimming stripped 1 base from V and 5 bases from J, with 10 bases between. The CDR3 DNA sequence: TGCGCCAGCAGCTTGCGGGAAGGCGAAAACATTCAGTACTTC. This gives the protein CASSLREGENIQYF.

This chain joins TRBV5-6 and TRBJ2-5; 7 bases align to TRBD1. Looked up from germline, CDR1 is SGHDT and CDR2 is YYEEEE. The CDR3 extends over 15 amino acids. Germline trimming cut 0 bases from V and 1 base from J; bases unmatched to any gene: 3. CDR3 sequence: CASSLGTGLQETQYF. The CDR3 DNA is TGTGCCAGCAGCTTGGGGACAGGACTCCAAGAGACCCAGTACTTC.

This chain joins TRBV5-1 and TRBJ2-7; a possible D gene is TRBD2 (5 bases). In germline, CDR1 is SGHRS, CDR2 YFSETQ. V dropped 0 bases and J dropped 3 bases, with 19 bases sitting between them. This CDR3 comprises 17 residues. CDR3 DNA sequence: TGCGCCAGCAGCTTGGGGTTAGCGCCAAGGTTCCTCTACGAGCAGTACTTC. Translation: CASSLGLAPRFLYEQYF.

The rearrangement uses TRBV5-1 and TRBJ1-2; D is uncertain. Germline loops: CDR1 SGHRS, CDR2 YFSETQ. V gave up 3 bases and J gave up 8 bases, with 14 bases separating them. This CDR3 is built from 13 residues. For the CDR3, the DNA is TGCGCCAGCAGCTCGGACTGGTTCGTCGGCTACACCTTC. Protein: CASSSDWFVGYTF.

This clone was seen more than once but under ten times. The chain joins TRBV6-6 to TRBJ2-2; D unresolved. From germline, CDR1 is MNHNY and CDR2 SVGAGI (reference sequence). Trimming cost V 7 bases and J 2 bases, with 17 bases left between them. This CDR3 is built from 16 residues. The CDR3 sequence is CASIHEAWSNTGELFF. CDR3 in DNA: TGTGCCAGCATCCACGAGGCGTGGTCCAACACCGGGGAGCTGTTTTTT.